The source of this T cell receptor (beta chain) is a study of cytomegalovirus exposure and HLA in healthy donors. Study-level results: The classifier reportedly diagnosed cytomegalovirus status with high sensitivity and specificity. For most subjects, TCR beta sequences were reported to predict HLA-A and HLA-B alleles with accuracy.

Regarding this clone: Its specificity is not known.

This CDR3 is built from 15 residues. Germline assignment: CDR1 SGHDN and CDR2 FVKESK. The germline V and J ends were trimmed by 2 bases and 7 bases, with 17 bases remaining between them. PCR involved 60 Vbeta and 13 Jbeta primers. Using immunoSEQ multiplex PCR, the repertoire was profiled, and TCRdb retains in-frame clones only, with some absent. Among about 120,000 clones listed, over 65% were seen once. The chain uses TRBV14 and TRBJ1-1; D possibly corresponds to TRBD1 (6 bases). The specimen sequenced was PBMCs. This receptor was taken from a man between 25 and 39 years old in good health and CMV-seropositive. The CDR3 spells CASSQTNQGRVEAFF. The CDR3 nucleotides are TGTGCCAGCAGCCAAACCAACCAGGGGCGTGTTGAAGCTTTCTTT.